These T cell receptor beta chains were read from a single sample in a study of CD8+CD57+ T cells in acquired aplastic anemia. TCRdb processed the reads anew with MiXCR; each CDR3 protein has one entry. The table lists 150,000 to 200,000 distinct CDR3 sequences, around 40% of them singletons, with approximately 1% in the top ten. The sample consisted of sorted CD4+, CD8+, or CD8+CD57+ T cells (not recorded which) from PBMCs. These TCRs come from a human donor in good health. CDR3s include the opening cysteine and the closing phenylalanine or tryptophan. Fields, in order: J gene, D gene, clone size, V gene, CDR3 DNA, CDR3 protein. D genes are given only for firm matches. Not every row has a clone size; where given, it reads once, few, many or a size class.

J: TRBJ2-1; D: TRBD2; size: NA; V: TRBV29-1; DNA: TGCAGCGGGAGGACTAGCGGGGGCGATGAGCAGTTCTTC; CDR3: CSGRTSGGDEQFF
J: TRBJ2-6; D: TRBD2; size: many; V: TRBV7-9; DNA: TGTGCCAGCAGCAGATGGGCGGGGGACGCTGGGGCCAACGTCCTGACTTTC; CDR3: CASSRWAGDAGANVLTF
J: TRBJ2-7; D: NA; size: NA; V: TRBV15; DNA: TGTGCCACCAGCAGCGTAACGGACAGCTACGAGCAGTACTTC; CDR3: CATSSVTDSYEQYF
J: TRBJ2-1; D: NA; size: medium-sized; V: TRBV20-1; DNA: TGCAGTGCTAGCCGGCGAAATGAGCAGTTCTTC; CDR3: CSASRRNEQFF
J: TRBJ1-5; D: NA; size: NA; V: TRBV12-3/TRBV12-4; DNA: TGTGCCAGCAGTTGGCCACAGGGAACCCAGCATTTT; CDR3: CASSWPQGTQHF
J: TRBJ1-5; D: NA; size: NA; V: TRBV5-6; DNA: TGTGCCAGCAGCGCATCCCAGAATCAGCCCCAGCATTTT; CDR3: CASSASQNQPQHF
J: TRBJ2-1; D: TRBD2; size: NA; V: TRBV20-1; DNA: TGCAGTGTAGGGACTAGCCACAATGAGCAGTTCTTC; CDR3: CSVGTSHNEQFF
J: TRBJ2-2; D: NA; size: many; V: TRBV7-2; DNA: TGTGCCAGCAGCTTTGTCTTCACCGGGGAGCTGTTTTTT; CDR3: CASSFVFTGELFF
J: TRBJ2-7; D: NA; size: many; V: TRBV2; DNA: TGTGCCAGCAGCGGGACTCCTAATGATTACTACGAGCAGTACTTC; CDR3: CASSGTPNDYYEQYF
J: TRBJ2-3; D: TRBD2; size: many; V: TRBV4-1; DNA: TGCGCCACCCGGGGGGACACAGATACGCAGTATTTT; CDR3: CATRGDTDTQYF
J: TRBJ1-2; D: NA; size: NA; V: TRBV2; DNA: TGTGCCAGCAGGGACACCTATGGCTACACCTTC; CDR3: CASRDTYGYTF
J: TRBJ1-5; D: NA; size: few; V: TRBV24-1; DNA: TGTGCCACCAGGCCGAGACAGCATCAGCCCCAGCATTTT; CDR3: CATRPRQHQPQHF
J: TRBJ2-7; D: TRBD2; size: few; V: TRBV7-6; DNA: TGTGCCAGCAGCCCACGCGGGAGTGACTACGAGCAGTACTTC; CDR3: CASSPRGSDYEQYF
J: TRBJ2-2; D: NA; size: many; V: TRBV9; DNA: TGTGCCAGCGGGAGTGCATCCAAAAACGGCGGGGAGCTGTTTTTT; CDR3: CASGSASKNGGELFF
J: TRBJ2-7; D: NA; size: many; V: TRBV10-3; DNA: TGTGCCATCAGTGGCGTTGCGCAGGAGCAGTACTTC; CDR3: CAISGVAQEQYF
J: TRBJ1-1; D: NA; size: few; V: TRBV29-1; DNA: TGCAGCGTTGGAGGGGGGGCCCATGAAGCTTTCTTT; CDR3: CSVGGGAHEAFF
J: TRBJ1-2; D: NA; size: NA; V: TRBV29-1; DNA: TGCAGCGTAGGGACTGATGGCTACACCTTC; CDR3: CSVGTDGYTF
J: TRBJ2-1; D: TRBD1; size: many; V: TRBV10-3; DNA: TGTGCCATCAGTGATATAGCGACAGGGGGCGGACGATACAATGAGCAGTTCTTC; CDR3: CAISDIATGGGRYNEQFF
J: TRBJ2-1; D: TRBD1; size: many; V: TRBV7-9; DNA: TGTGCCAGCAGCCGAGTACAGGGGACCACCTACAATGAGCAGTTCTTC; CDR3: CASSRVQGTTYNEQFF
J: TRBJ2-2; D: NA; size: many; V: TRBV20-1; DNA: TGCAGTGCTAGTGGGCTAGCCGGCGGGGAGCTGTTTTTT; CDR3: CSASGLAGGELFF
J: TRBJ2-5; D: NA; size: many; V: TRBV6-5; DNA: TGTGCCAGCACCAAGACAAATCAAGAGACCCAGTACTTC; CDR3: CASTKTNQETQYF
J: TRBJ2-3; D: NA; size: NA; V: TRBV20-1; DNA: TGCAGTGCTAGAGGGGGCCCGACCACAGATACGCAGTATTTT; CDR3: CSARGGPTTDTQYF
J: TRBJ1-1; D: NA; size: NA; V: TRBV19; DNA: TGTGCCAGTAGTATAGGAGGACACCTCAACACTGAAGCTTTCTTT; CDR3: CASSIGGHLNTEAFF
J: TRBJ2-1; D: TRBD2; size: NA; V: TRBV6-1; DNA: TGTGCCAGCAGTGAGGTGCGGGAGGGCTCCTACAATGAGCAGTTCTTC; CDR3: CASSEVREGSYNEQFF
J: TRBJ1-1; D: NA; size: NA; V: TRBV15; DNA: TGTGCCACCAGTCTAGATCAGAACACTGAAGCTTTCTTT; CDR3: CATSLDQNTEAFF
J: TRBJ1-3; D: NA; size: NA; V: TRBV19; DNA: TGTGCCAGTAGCGGGATCGACCAAAACACCATATATTTT; CDR3: CASSGIDQNTIYF
J: TRBJ2-3; D: TRBD2; size: once; V: TRBV20-1; DNA: TGCAGTGCCGCAAGGACTAGCGGAAATACGCAGTATTTT; CDR3: CSAARTSGNTQYF
J: TRBJ2-1; D: TRBD1; size: NA; V: TRBV5-5; DNA: TGTGCCAGCAGCTTGGCCGGACAGGGAAATGAGCAGTTCTTC; CDR3: CASSLAGQGNEQFF
J: TRBJ1-5; D: NA; size: NA; V: TRBV28; DNA: TGTGCCAGCAGTTTTGACAGGACCAATAGCAATCAGCCCCAGCATTTT; CDR3: CASSFDRTNSNQPQHF
J: TRBJ2-7; D: NA; size: NA; V: TRBV2; DNA: TGTGCCAGCAGCAGTAAGCCAGGGGCCGAGCAGTACTTC; CDR3: CASSSKPGAEQYF
J: TRBJ1-1; D: NA; size: few; V: TRBV6-5; DNA: TGTGCCAGCAGTTACTCCCCCACGATCCTTGGGGGAGCTTTCTTT; CDR3: CASSYSPTILGGAFF
J: TRBJ2-5; D: NA; size: once; V: TRBV24-1; DNA: TGTGCCACCAGTTGGGTATTCGGGAGTAGCGGAATCCTTCAAGAGACCCAGTACTTC; CDR3: CATSWVFGSSGILQETQYF
J: TRBJ1-2; D: TRBD1; size: NA; V: TRBV20-1; DNA: TGCAGTGTGAAGACAGGGGGCCTCTATGGCTACACCTTC; CDR3: CSVKTGGLYGYTF
J: TRBJ2-7; D: NA; size: once; V: TRBV7-2; DNA: TGTGCCAGCAGCCCCCCCGTGCGGTACGAGCAGTACTTC; CDR3: CASSPPVRYEQYF
J: TRBJ2-3; D: TRBD1; size: NA; V: TRBV2; DNA: TGTGCCAGCAGTGGCGGACAGGCTCAGTATTTT; CDR3: CASSGGQAQYF
J: TRBJ1-6; D: TRBD1; size: many; V: TRBV10-3; DNA: TGTGCCATAAGAGACAGGGAGAGTTCACCCCTCCACTTT; CDR3: CAIRDRESSPLHF
J: TRBJ2-1; D: NA; size: NA; V: TRBV15; DNA: TGTGCCACCAGCAGATACCGGGACGGCTACAATGAGCAGTTCTTC; CDR3: CATSRYRDGYNEQFF
J: TRBJ1-5; D: NA; size: many; V: TRBV20-1; DNA: TGCAGTGCTGCCTTGGGGGGGAATCAGCCCCAGCATTTT; CDR3: CSAALGGNQPQHF
J: TRBJ1-5; D: NA; size: few; V: TRBV24-1; DNA: TGTGCCACCAGTGATGTCGACACCAATCAGCCCCAGCATTTT; CDR3: CATSDVDTNQPQHF
J: TRBJ2-7; D: TRBD1; size: many; V: TRBV3-1; DNA: TGTGCCAGCAGCCAAGTGACAGGGGGCTTCGAGCAGTACTTC; CDR3: CASSQVTGGFEQYF
J: TRBJ1-1; D: NA; size: NA; V: TRBV28; DNA: TGTGCCAGCAGTTCCCTCGGCCTGAACACTGAAGCTTTCTTT; CDR3: CASSSLGLNTEAFF
J: TRBJ2-7; D: NA; size: NA; V: TRBV5-1; DNA: TGCGCCAGCAGCTTGGATACGCTTTTCGGGCAGTACTTC; CDR3: CASSLDTLFGQYF
J: TRBJ1-6; D: TRBD1; size: NA; V: TRBV15; DNA: TGTGCCACCAGCAGGAGGACAGGGGTCAATAATTCACCCCTCCACTTT; CDR3: CATSRRTGVNNSPLHF
J: TRBJ1-6; D: NA; size: many; V: TRBV4-2; DNA: TGTGCCAGCAGCCAAGATACGAATTCACCCCTCCACTTT; CDR3: CASSQDTNSPLHF
J: TRBJ2-7; D: TRBD2; size: NA; V: TRBV5-1; DNA: TGCGCCAGCAGCGTGGGACTAGCGGCCGCCTACGAGCAGTACTTC; CDR3: CASSVGLAAAYEQYF
J: TRBJ1-4; D: NA; size: NA; V: TRBV15; DNA: TGTGCCACTACCATCAGGGTGGGAAATGAAAAACTGTTTTTT; CDR3: CATTIRVGNEKLFF
J: TRBJ1-5; D: NA; size: few; V: TRBV6-5; DNA: TGTGCCAGCAGTTACTCGGCGGGGGGCAGCAATCAGCCCCAGCATTTT; CDR3: CASSYSAGGSNQPQHF
J: TRBJ2-2; D: NA; size: NA; V: TRBV10-2; DNA: TGCGCCAGCAGTGGAACTAGTACCGGGGAGCTGTTTTTT; CDR3: CASSGTSTGELFF
J: TRBJ1-2; D: NA; size: few; V: TRBV20-1; DNA: TGCAGTGCTAGCGACAGCTCCTATGGCTACACCTTC; CDR3: CSASDSSYGYTF
J: TRBJ2-1; D: NA; size: many; V: TRBV5-1; DNA: TGCGCCAGCAGCTTGCGGTCAGGGAGAGACAATGAGCAGTTCTTC; CDR3: CASSLRSGRDNEQFF
J: TRBJ1-1; D: TRBD1; size: many; V: TRBV6-1; DNA: TGTGCCAGCAGTGAGCAGGGGGCAGTAACTGAAGCTTTCTTT; CDR3: CASSEQGAVTEAFF
J: TRBJ1-6; D: NA; size: NA; V: TRBV2; DNA: TGTGCCAGCACAGGGTCTAATTCACCCCTCCACTTT; CDR3: CASTGSNSPLHF
J: TRBJ1-6; D: TRBD1; size: many; V: TRBV13; DNA: TGTGCCAGCAGCCGTCAGACAGGGGGAAATTCACCCCTCCACTTT; CDR3: CASSRQTGGNSPLHF
J: TRBJ2-1; D: TRBD2; size: many; V: TRBV5-5; DNA: TGTGCCAGCTCCTTTGGGGGACTAGCGAGCAATGAGCAGTTCTTC; CDR3: CASSFGGLASNEQFF
J: TRBJ2-1; D: NA; size: NA; V: TRBV19; DNA: TGTGCCAGTACCCTCGACCCCCCCGGTCACCCCAGCAATGAGCAGTTCTTC; CDR3: CASTLDPPGHPSNEQFF
J: TRBJ2-7; D: TRBD2; size: NA; V: TRBV11-2; DNA: TGTGCCAGCAGCACTTCTAGCGGACCCTACGAGCAGTACTTC; CDR3: CASSTSSGPYEQYF
J: TRBJ1-5; D: NA; size: NA; V: TRBV24-1; DNA: TGTGCCACCAGTGAAGGGACGAGCAATCAGCCCCAGCATTTT; CDR3: CATSEGTSNQPQHF
J: TRBJ1-4; D: NA; size: many; V: TRBV7-9; DNA: TGTGCCAGCAGCCTGGACAGCTCTAATGAAAAACTGTTTTTT; CDR3: CASSLDSSNEKLFF
J: TRBJ1-4; D: NA; size: NA; V: TRBV6-5; DNA: TGTGCCAGCATTTACTCGAGAATACTCCGGGAAAAACTGTTTTTT; CDR3: CASIYSRILREKLFF
J: TRBJ2-3; D: TRBD1; size: NA; V: TRBV19; DNA: TGTGCCAGTAATGCGAGACAGGGCGCAGATACGCAGTATTTT; CDR3: CASNARQGADTQYF